These 24 T cell receptor beta chains were all obtained from the same sample, sequenced in a study of relationships among human T cell subsets. Anti-CD25 beads selected CD4+CD25+ regulatory T cells from positively selected CD4+ cells. From mRNA, alpha and beta CDR3 regions were amplified using semiquantitative ARM-PCR. Tagged nested gene-specific primers were used first, then communal superprimers amplified exponentially. TCRdb passed the multiplex PCR reads through MiXCR, listing each CDR3 protein once. Here the sample spans some 13,000 distinct CDR3 sequences, less than 65% being singletons. Material for sequencing was Tregs sorted from blood. Every receptor here comes from a man aged 35-49 years in good health.

The chain has TRBV30 and TRBJ1-2; D not resolved. The CDR3 sequence is 11 residues long. V was cut by 0 bases and J by 8 bases, with 7 bases left in between. Per germline, CDR1 GTSNPN and CDR2 SVGIG (reference sequence). DNA for the CDR3: TGTGCCTGGAGTGTTGAGGGCGGCTACACCTTC. Protein sequence: CAWSVEGGYTF. The full variable domain, rest sourced from reference TRBV30 and TRBJ1-2, is SQTIHQWPATLVQPVGSPLSLECTVEGTSNPNLYWYRQAAGRGLQLLFYSVGIGQISSEVPQNLSASRPQDRQFILSSKKLLLSDSGFYLCAWSVEGGYTFGSGTRLTVV.

The V call is TRBV10-3, the J call TRBJ1-6; no clear D. V lost 0 bases and J 9 bases, leaving 9 bases between the germline ends. Germline V gene lookup returns CDR1 ENHRY and CDR2 SYGVKD. The length of the CDR3 is 14 residues. The CDR3 DNA sequence: TGTGCCATCAGTGAGTCTGGCGGATCTTCACCCCTCCACTTT. This gives the protein CAISESGGSSPLHF.

The chain is built from TRBV11-2 and TRBJ2-2; D is uncertain. Germline CDR1 and CDR2: SGHAT and FQNNGV. V lost 1 base and J 4 bases, leaving 4 bases between the germline ends. The CDR3 runs to 13 residues. CDR3 amino acids: CASSLVSTGELFF. CDR3 DNA sequence: TGTGCCAGCAGCTTAGTATCCACCGGGGAGCTGTTTTTT.

This chain joins TRBV29-1 and TRBJ2-5, with D possibly matching TRBD2 (6 bases). V was shortened by 3 bases and J by 4 bases, with 9 bases between the two germline ends. The CDR3 is 12 residues long. The germline V gene has CDR1 SQVTM and CDR2 ANQGSEA. CDR3 region: CSVEEGRETQYF. In DNA form, the CDR3 reads TGCAGCGTTGAGGAGGGACGAGAGACCCAGTACTTC.

CDR3 loop: CASSSGQGVGHEQFF. CDR3 DNA: TGTGCCAGCAGCTCGGGACAGGGTGTAGGACATGAGCAGTTCTTC. The chain has TRBV5-6 and TRBJ2-1, with 9 bases lining up with TRBD1. V shed 3 bases and J 8 bases; nucleotides not matched to a gene: 9. In germline, CDR1 is SGHDT, CDR2 YYEEEE. The CDR3 contains 15 residues.

This clonotype was counted between two and nine times. The J gene is TRBJ2-1, the V gene TRBV14; a possible D gene is TRBD2 (6 bases). This CDR3 is 16 amino acids long. CDR1 SGHDN and CDR2 FVKESK come from the germline V gene. V was clipped by 4 bases and J by 10 bases, with 23 bases between them. As DNA, the CDR3 is TGTGCCAGCAGCCCATTTAGACTAGATGGGTCCGGAGAGCAGTTCTTC. Its translation: CASSPFRLDGSGEQFF.

This chain connects TRBV12-3 or TRBV12-4 to TRBJ2-1; 12 bases agree with TRBD2. The V segment lost 5 bases and the J segment 10 bases; nucleotides outside the gene matches: 12. The CDR3 is made up of 16 amino acids. The CDR3 nucleotides are TGTGCCAGCAGTGCCCTTGGGCTAGCGGGAGGGCCCGAGCAGTTCTTC. It codes for CASSALGLAGGPEQFF.

This clonotype was seen a few times. The chain couples TRBV30 to TRBJ2-5; 7 bases are a match to TRBD2. The germline V gene encodes CDR1 GTSNPN and CDR2 SVGIG (reference sequence). There are 13 residues in the CDR3. The ends lost 5 bases at V and 9 bases at J; junction bases unmatched: 12. For the CDR3, the DNA is TGTGCCTGGGAGTCACCTCCGGGGAGGGCCCAGTACTTC. Its protein product is CAWESPPGRAQYF.

The chain is built from TRBV29-1 and TRBJ2-7, with a weak D call TRBD1 (6 bases). With 6 bases removed from V and 0 bases from J, the gap between germline ends came to 12 bases. CDR1 is SQVTM, CDR2 ANQGSEA, per germline. The CDR3 is made up of 13 amino acids. Here the CDR3 DNA reads TGCAGCGTGCGGACAGTCAGCTCCTACGAGCAGTACTTC. Encoded protein: CSVRTVSSYEQYF.

The chain joins TRBV20-1 to TRBJ2-3; 7 bases agree with TRBD2. V shed 5 bases and J 1 base; nucleotides not matched to a gene: 6. Germline assignment: CDR1 DFQATT and CDR2 SNEGSKA (reference sequence). The CDR3 totals 14 residues. The CDR3 coding sequence is TGCAGTGCTGATCCTAGCGGTCGCACAGATACGCAGTATTTT. This gives the protein CSADPSGRTDTQYF.

The V call is TRBV12-3 or TRBV12-4, the J call TRBJ1-2; D is uncertain. V lost 6 bases to trimming and J lost 7 bases, with 15 bases between them. The CDR3 spans 13 residues. The CDR3: CASRPRVSVGYTF. The CDR3, as DNA: TGTGCCAGCAGACCCCGGGTATCGGTTGGCTACACCTTC.

The chain carries TRBV5-1 and TRBJ2-1; D gene unclear. V dropped 3 bases and J dropped 8 bases, with 18 bases sitting between them. The germline gives CDR1 SGHRS, CDR2 YFSETQ. CDR3 length: 15 residues. CDR3: CASSSGRADFDEQFF. In nucleotides, the CDR3 is TGCGCCAGCAGCTCAGGTCGGGCCGATTTTGATGAGCAGTTCTTC.

This clonotype has only a few counts. The genes are TRBV5-1 and TRBJ2-1; weak D call: TRBD1 (6 bases). CDR1 SGHRS and CDR2 YFSETQ come from the germline V gene. The CDR3 runs 13 residues. V shed 1 base and J shed 12 bases, with 14 bases lying between them. CDR3 bases: TGCGCCAGCAGCTTGACGGACAGCGAAAGGCAGTTCTTC. This translates into CASSLTDSERQFF.

This clonotype was seen a single time. This chain connects TRBV18 to TRBJ2-5, with 14 positions matching TRBD2. V lost 5 bases and J lost 7; bases outside the gene matches: 9. The length of the CDR3 is 16 residues. Germline V gene data show CDR1 as KGHSH and CDR2 as LQKENI. DNA for the CDR3: TGTGCCAGCTCAGCCGGGACTAGCGGGAGTTACGGGACCCAGTACTTC. It is translated as CASSAGTSGSYGTQYF.

The V gene is TRBV5-1, the J gene TRBJ2-1, with 11 nucleotides matching TRBD2. The junction had 15 bases not matched to a gene; V was cut back by 4 bases and J by 6 bases. This CDR3 is 18 amino acids long. The germline gives CDR1 SGHRS, CDR2 YFSETQ. Here the CDR3 DNA reads TGCGCCAGCAGCGCGTCCCCTACTAGCGGGAGTAGTAGCAATGAGCAGTTCTTC. It translates to CASSASPTSGSSSNEQFF.

The chain links TRBV20-1 to TRBJ2-1; D remains unclear. Trimming pared 1 base from V and 10 bases from J, leaving 8 bases between. The CDR3 is made up of 11 amino acids. Germline V lookup: CDR1 DFQATT, CDR2 SNEGSKA (reference sequence). The chain's CDR3 is CSARGLREQFF. CDR3 in DNA: TGCAGTGCTAGAGGGCTGAGGGAGCAGTTCTTC.

The J gene is TRBJ1-5, the V gene TRBV2; D is undetermined. The ends were cut back, 4 bases at V and 0 bases at J, with 7 bases in the middle. This CDR3 region has 14 residues. CDR1 is SNHLY and CDR2 is FYNNEI in the germline V gene. The CDR3 sequence: CASSAQYSNQPQHF. The CDR3 coding sequence is TGTGCCAGCAGTGCACAGTATAGCAATCAGCCCCAGCATTTT.

The rearrangement links TRBV20-1 to TRBJ1-1, with D uncertain. Germline V gives CDR1 DFQATT, CDR2 SNEGSKA (reference sequence). V was cut by 8 bases and J by 7 bases, with 11 bases left in between. The CDR3 consists of 10 residues. DNA of the CDR3: TGCAGTACCTCCCAGAGTGAAGCTTTCTTT. It is translated as CSTSQSEAFF.

This clonotype occurred a few times. This chain links TRBV28 with TRBJ2-1; unclear D gene. The germline V and J ends were trimmed by 8 bases and 8 bases, with 4 bases remaining between them. CDR1 is MDHEN and CDR2 is SYDVKM in the germline V gene. The length of the CDR3 is 9 residues. This chain's CDR3 is CASGYEQFF. The CDR3 region has the DNA TGTGCCAGCGGGTATGAGCAGTTCTTC.

This sequence joins TRBV5-1 and TRBJ1-1; D is ambiguous. Germline values: CDR1 SGHRS, CDR2 YFSETQ. Trimming took 0 bases from V and 6 from J, leaving 9 bases between them. This CDR3 has 13 residues. CDR3 residues: CASSLVIQAEAFF. The CDR3 DNA reads as TGCGCCAGCAGCTTGGTCATCCAGGCTGAAGCTTTCTTT.

The rearrangement links TRBV11-2 to TRBJ2-7; the match to TRBD1 covers 8 bases. Germline CDR1 and CDR2: SGHAT and FQNNGV. The V and J ends lost 4 bases and 2 bases, in that order; junction bases with no gene match: 10. There are 16 residues in the CDR3. The CDR3 reads CASSSYSRDRTYEQYF. The CDR3 DNA reads TGTGCCAGCAGCTCGTATAGCCGGGACAGGACCTACGAGCAGTACTTC.

The V gene is TRBV12-3 or TRBV12-4, the J gene TRBJ1-1, with D unresolved. Deletions cut 6 bases from V and 3 bases from J, with 20 bases between. This CDR3 spans 16 amino acids. DNA of the CDR3: TGTGCCAGCAGACCCCTCGGGAGGCGGAAGGACACTGAAGCTTTCTTT. It is translated as CASRPLGRRKDTEAFF.

The chain carries TRBV6-5 and TRBJ2-1, with D tentatively TRBD2 (8 bases). Trimming removed 6 bases at V and 8 bases at J, with 26 bases between. The CDR3 spans 17 residues. The germline CDR1 and CDR2 sequences are MNHEY and SVGAGI. The CDR3 region is CASRPTGWSGSGYEQFF. The CDR3 bases are TGTGCCAGCAGGCCGACAGGGTGGAGCGGGAGTGGTTATGAGCAGTTCTTC.

V usage is TRBV12-3 or TRBV12-4 and J usage is TRBJ2-5; D perhaps matches TRBD2 (6 bases). The CDR3 has 15 amino acids. With 6 bases removed from V and 4 bases from J, the gap between germline ends came to 18 bases. The CDR3 nucleotides are TGTGCCAGCAGGACCGGCGGGACTGGGGGAGAGACCCAGTACTTC. This gives the protein CASRTGGTGGETQYF.